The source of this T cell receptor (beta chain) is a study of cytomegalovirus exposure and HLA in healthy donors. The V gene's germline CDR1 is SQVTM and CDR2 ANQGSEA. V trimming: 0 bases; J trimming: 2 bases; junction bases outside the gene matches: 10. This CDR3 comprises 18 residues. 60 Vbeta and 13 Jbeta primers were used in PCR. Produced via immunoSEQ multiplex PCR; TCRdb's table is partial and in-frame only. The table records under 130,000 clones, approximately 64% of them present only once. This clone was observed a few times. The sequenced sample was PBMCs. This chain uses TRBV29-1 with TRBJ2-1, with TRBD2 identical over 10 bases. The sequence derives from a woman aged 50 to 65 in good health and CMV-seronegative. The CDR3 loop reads CSVEDPLTSGMAYNEQFF. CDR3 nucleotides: TGCAGCGTTGAAGACCCCCTCACTAGCGGGATGGCCTACAATGAGCAGTTCTTC.